The present entry profiles one T cell receptor beta chain with its context. Its ends do not fully match the called genes, so a read error is possible. Authors' analysis steps: For nucleated cells, counts were estimated from reference gene primer amplification. Method: immunoSEQ multiplex PCR; TCRdb's copy keeps in-frame clones and lacks some. Clone size and V and J calls were adopted from that table, with D and trimming inferred from the DNA. This table has over 120,000 clones, approximately 84% appearing once. Germline values: CDR1 SGHNT, CDR2 YYREEE (reference sequence). This CDR3 spans 16 amino acids. This sample was included in a study of blood T cell repertoires in COVID-19. Study as a whole: The origin of the acute and convalescent COVID-19 samples was the United States, Italy and Spain. Sources were T cells, B-cell-depleted T cells, or PBMCs; the material itself was cDNA or gDNA.

The chain recombines TRBV5-4 with TRBJ2-7, with D perhaps matching TRBD1 (7 bases). This sequence originates from a human donor in a cohort sampled during active COVID-19. Material for sequencing was peripheral blood. The CDR3 region is CASSAPGQRASHEQYF. The CDR3 DNA follows: TGTGCCAGCAGCGCACCGGGACAGCGGGCCTCCCACGAGCAGTACTTC.